One TCR beta chain is described in this entry. Clones were sequenced by immunoSEQ multiplex PCR, and TCRdb holds only the in-frame ones, with some missing. The table lists about 26,000 clones, roughly 80% of them singletons. Germline V gene lookup returns CDR1 SGHVS and CDR2 FNYEAQ. CDR3 size: 18 residues. V lost 3 bases to trimming and J lost 5 bases; unmatched junction nucleotides: 14. The source of the sample is a study of OX40 agonist ivuxolimab in advanced cancers. Study details: Every 2 weeks, ivuxolimab was infused into the patients intravenously at between 0.01 and 10 mg/kg. The study reported partial responses in three patients: one hepatocellular carcinoma, two cutaneous melanoma.

This sequence was found in an adult with an advanced solid tumor such as melanoma, head and neck, liver or kidney cancer. The rearrangement joins TRBV7-6 to TRBJ2-1; 9 nucleotides match TRBD1. The sequenced sample was CD4+ or CD8+ T cells sorted from blood, obtained in a trial of the OX40 agonist ivuxolimab. The chain's CDR3 is CASSFGTGSPNTHNEQFF. The DNA for the CDR3 is TGTGCCAGCAGCTTCGGGACAGGGTCCCCGAATACACACAATGAGCAGTTCTTC.